This TCR beta chain derives from a study of T-cell memory formation after mild COVID-19 (dated by TCRdb to the early 2020s). For the wider study: TCR sequence clusters from the two donors were largely donor specific. T-cell clones expanding and contracting after mild COVID-19 in a couple of donors were tracked by longitudinal TCRalpha and TCRbeta repertoire sequencing. The cohort was made up of two young adult volunteers, one female and one male, who were previously healthy. The research as a whole found: Some responding clones were found in pre-infection memory, which suggests that pre-existing cross-reactive memory T cells took part in the SARS-CoV-2 response. SARS-CoV-2 specificity of the second-wave clones peaking on day 37 was not confirmed. Contracting CD4+ clones appeared mostly in the CM and EM memory subsets, whereas CD8+ clones were enriched in EMRA. From day 15 to 85, contracting clones showed balanced CD4/CD8 phenotypes, whereas a second wave of clones that expanded from day 15 to 37 leaned towards CD4+. Only two mild cases were covered in the study, and larger cohorts including severe cases with pre-infection samples were considered necessary.

Instrument on record: Illumina NovaSeq 6000. Using 5'RACE with constant-segment primers, TCRalpha and TCRbeta cDNA libraries were constructed, with sample barcodes and unique molecular identifiers added in the process. RNA was extracted from every sample with Trizol reagent. The libraries were amplified in two PCR steps, and the second step added a second sample barcode and Illumina TruSeq adapters. Sequencing of the libraries was done on an Illumina NovaSeq, producing 2 x 150 bp paired-end reads. In the source study's methods: The reads were demultiplexed and collapsed into UMI-guided consensus sequences using migec v1.2.7. Using mixcr v2.1.11, UMI consensuses were aligned to TRA and TRB V and J templates and then assembled into clonotypes. A clonotype was counted as expanded or contracted only when both edgeR and NoisET called the clonotype significant, with the noise models trained on biological replicates. edgeR calls used a false discovery rate-adjusted p below 0.01 and a log2 fold-change threshold of 1. PCA with hierarchical clustering of max-normalized trajectories of the 1000 most abundant clonotypes was used as exploratory dynamics analysis. Each responding clone was given a CD4 or CD8 phenotype based on the CD4+ and CD8+ repertoires, which had been sequenced separately. TCRdb passed the public sequencing reads through fastp at Q25 and MiXCR, retaining productive beta sequences. Here each entry gathers all rows of one CDR3 protein and keeps the most common genes and DNA. What appears here as the V and J calls and clone size reflects TCRdb's work, not the paper's. The sample data list hundreds of thousands of distinct CDR3 sequences, and about 13% of these were observed just once. 22% of the sample is in the top ten clones.

This clonotype has just a few counts. The target of this receptor is not known. The sample holds no much larger clone one base away, and base qualities are not on file. PBMCs were isolated by Ficoll-Paque density gradient centrifugation. The germline V gene specifies SQVTM as CDR1 and ANQGSEA as CDR2. Trimming at the junction amounts to 8 bases on V and 4 bases on J, and the germline ends lie 18 bases apart. Including the terminal cysteine and phenylalanine, the CDR3 comprises 13 residues. Left in the record is the CDR3 DNA by itself, 39 bases read in frame from the first base. This TCR derives from a young man who had mild COVID-19 (a few samples of this study predate the infection). The sample titles of this study are shuffled in the database, so cell type and time point are left out; the donor was told from shared clones. The chain is assembled from TRBV29-1 and TRBJ2-7, with the D segment identity uncertain. The sequenced sample was PBMCs or a T cell subset sorted from them (not recorded which). The CDR3 protein is CSHGGRNQYEQYF. The nucleotides read TGCAGCCATGGTGGGCGGAATCAATACGAGCAGTACTTC.